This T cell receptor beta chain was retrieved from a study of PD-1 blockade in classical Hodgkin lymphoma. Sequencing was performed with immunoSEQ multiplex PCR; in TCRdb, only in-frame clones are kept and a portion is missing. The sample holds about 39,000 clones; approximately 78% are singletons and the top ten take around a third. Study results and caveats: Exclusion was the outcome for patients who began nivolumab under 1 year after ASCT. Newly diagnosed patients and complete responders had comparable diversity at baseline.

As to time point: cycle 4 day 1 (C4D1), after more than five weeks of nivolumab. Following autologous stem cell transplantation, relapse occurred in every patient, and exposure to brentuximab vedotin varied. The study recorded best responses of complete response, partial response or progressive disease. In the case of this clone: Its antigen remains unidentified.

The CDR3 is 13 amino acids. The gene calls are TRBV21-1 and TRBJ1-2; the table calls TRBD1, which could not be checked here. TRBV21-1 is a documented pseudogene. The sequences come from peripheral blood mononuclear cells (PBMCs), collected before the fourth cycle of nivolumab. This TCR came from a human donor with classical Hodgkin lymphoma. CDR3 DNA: TGTGCCAGCAGCGAGACCGTCTCGACAGGGAGCACCTTC. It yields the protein CASSETVSTGSTF.